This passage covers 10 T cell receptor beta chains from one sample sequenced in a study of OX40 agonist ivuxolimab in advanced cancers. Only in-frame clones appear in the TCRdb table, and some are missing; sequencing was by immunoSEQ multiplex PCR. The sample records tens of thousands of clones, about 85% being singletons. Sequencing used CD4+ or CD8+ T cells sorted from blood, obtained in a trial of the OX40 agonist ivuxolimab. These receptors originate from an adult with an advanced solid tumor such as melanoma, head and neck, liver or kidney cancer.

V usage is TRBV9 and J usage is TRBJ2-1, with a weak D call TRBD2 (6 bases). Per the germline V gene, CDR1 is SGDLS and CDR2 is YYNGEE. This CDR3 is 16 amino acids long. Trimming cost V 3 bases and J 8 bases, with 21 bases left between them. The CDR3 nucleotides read TGTGCCAGCAGCGCGTCGGGGACTGGCTCCATCTATGAGCAGTTCTTC. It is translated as CASSASGTGSIYEQFF.

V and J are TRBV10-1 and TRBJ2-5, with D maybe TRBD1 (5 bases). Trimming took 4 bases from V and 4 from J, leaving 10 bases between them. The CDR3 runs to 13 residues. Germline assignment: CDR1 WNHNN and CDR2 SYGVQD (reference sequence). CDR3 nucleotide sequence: TGCGCCAGCAGTGCCCAGGGAAGAGAGACCCAGTACTTC. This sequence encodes CASSAQGRETQYF.

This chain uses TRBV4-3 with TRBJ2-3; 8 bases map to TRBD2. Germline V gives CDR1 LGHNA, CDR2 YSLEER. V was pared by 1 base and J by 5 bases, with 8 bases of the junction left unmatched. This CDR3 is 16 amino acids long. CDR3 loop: CASSQGYGRGVDTQYF. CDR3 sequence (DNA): TGCGCCAGCAGCCAAGGATACGGGAGGGGGGTAGATACGCAGTATTTT.

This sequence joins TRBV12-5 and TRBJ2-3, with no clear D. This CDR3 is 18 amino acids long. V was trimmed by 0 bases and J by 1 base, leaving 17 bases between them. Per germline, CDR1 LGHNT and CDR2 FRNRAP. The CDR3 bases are TGTGCTAGTGGTTTGGTACAGAGTTTAATAGAACGCACAGATACGCAGTATTTT. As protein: CASGLVQSLIERTDTQYF.

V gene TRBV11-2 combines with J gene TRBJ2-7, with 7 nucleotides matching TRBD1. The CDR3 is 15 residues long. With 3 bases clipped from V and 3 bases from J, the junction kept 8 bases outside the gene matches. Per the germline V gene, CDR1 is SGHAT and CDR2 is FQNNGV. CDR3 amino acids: CASSFSGGPFYEQYF. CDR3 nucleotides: TGTGCCAGCAGCTTCTCAGGGGGACCCTTCTACGAGCAGTACTTC.

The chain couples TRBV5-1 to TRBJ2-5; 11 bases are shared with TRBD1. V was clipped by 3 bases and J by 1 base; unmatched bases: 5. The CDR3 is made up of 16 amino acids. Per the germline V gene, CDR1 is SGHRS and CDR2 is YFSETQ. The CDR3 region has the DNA TGCGCCAGCAGCTCGTCCGGGACAGGGGGCCAAGAGACCCAGTACTTC. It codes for CASSSSGTGGQETQYF.

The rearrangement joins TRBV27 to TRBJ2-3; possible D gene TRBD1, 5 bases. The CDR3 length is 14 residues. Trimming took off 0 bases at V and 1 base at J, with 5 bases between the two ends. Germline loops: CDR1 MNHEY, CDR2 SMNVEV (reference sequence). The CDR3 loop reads CASSLSGGTDTQYF. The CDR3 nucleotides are TGTGCCAGCAGTTTATCAGGGGGCACAGATACGCAGTATTTT.

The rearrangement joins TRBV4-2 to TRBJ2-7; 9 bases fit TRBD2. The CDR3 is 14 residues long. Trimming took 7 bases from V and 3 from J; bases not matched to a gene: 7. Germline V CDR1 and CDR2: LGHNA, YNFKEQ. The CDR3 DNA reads TGTGCCAGCAAGGGCGGGAGGGGACACTACGAGCAGTACTTC. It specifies CASKGGRGHYEQYF.

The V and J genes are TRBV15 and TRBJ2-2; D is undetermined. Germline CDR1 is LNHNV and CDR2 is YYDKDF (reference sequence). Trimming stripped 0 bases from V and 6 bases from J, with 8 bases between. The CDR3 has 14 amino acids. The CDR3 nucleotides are TGTGCCACCAGCAGAGATTTTGTGTCCGGGGAGCTGTTTTTT. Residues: CATSRDFVSGELFF.

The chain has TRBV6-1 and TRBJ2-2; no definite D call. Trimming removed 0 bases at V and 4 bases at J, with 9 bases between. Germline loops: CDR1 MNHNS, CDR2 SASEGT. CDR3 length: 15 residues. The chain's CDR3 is CASSEAGVGTGELFF. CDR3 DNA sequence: TGTGCCAGCAGTGAAGCTGGGGTTGGCACCGGGGAGCTGTTTTTT.